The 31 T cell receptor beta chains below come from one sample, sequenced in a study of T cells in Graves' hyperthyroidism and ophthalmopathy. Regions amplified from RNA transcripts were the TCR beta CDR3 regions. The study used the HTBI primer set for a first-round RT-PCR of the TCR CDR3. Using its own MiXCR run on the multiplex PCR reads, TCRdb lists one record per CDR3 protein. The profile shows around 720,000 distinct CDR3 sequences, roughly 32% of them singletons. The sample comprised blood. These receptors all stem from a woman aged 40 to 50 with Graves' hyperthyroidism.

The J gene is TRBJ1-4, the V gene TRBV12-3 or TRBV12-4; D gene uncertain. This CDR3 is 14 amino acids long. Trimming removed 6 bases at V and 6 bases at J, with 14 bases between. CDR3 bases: TGTGCCAGCAGGGCCTCTACGGACTATGAAAAACTGTTTTTT. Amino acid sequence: CASRASTDYEKLFF.

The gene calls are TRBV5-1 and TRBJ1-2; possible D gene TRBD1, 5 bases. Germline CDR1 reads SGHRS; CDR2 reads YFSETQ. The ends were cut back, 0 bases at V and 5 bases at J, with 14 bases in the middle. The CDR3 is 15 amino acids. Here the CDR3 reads CASSLETANSYGYTF. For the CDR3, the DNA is TGCGCCAGCAGCTTGGAGACAGCTAATTCGTATGGCTACACCTTC. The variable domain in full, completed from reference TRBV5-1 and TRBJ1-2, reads KAGVTQTPRYLIKTRGQQVTLSCSPISGHRSVSWYQQTPGQGLQFLFEYFSETQRNKGNFPGRFSGRQFSNSRSEMNVSTLELGDSALYLCASSLETANSYGYTFGSGTRLTVV.

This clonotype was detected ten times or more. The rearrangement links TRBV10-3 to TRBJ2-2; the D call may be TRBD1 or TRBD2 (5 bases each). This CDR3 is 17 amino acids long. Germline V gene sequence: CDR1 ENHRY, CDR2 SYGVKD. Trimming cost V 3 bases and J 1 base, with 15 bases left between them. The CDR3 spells CAISDKGTKGNTGELFF. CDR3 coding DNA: TGTGCCATCAGTGATAAGGGGACGAAGGGGAACACCGGGGAGCTGTTTTTT.

CDR3 in DNA: TGTGCCAGCAGCGAAACGGGAGTAGATAATGAAAAACTGTTTTTT. It yields the protein CASSETGVDNEKLFF. The rearrangement joins TRBV7-3 to TRBJ1-4; no firm D call. V was trimmed by 5 bases and J by 4 bases, leaving 14 bases between them. This CDR3 comprises 15 residues. CDR1 is SGHTA, CDR2 FQGTGA, per germline. The whole variable domain, remainder taken from reference TRBV7-3 and TRBJ1-4, is GAGVSQTPSNKVTEKGKYVELRCDPISGHTALYWYRQSLGQGPEFLIYFQGTGAADDSGLPNDRFFAVRPEGSVSTLKIQRTERGDSAVYLCASSETGVDNEKLFFGSGTQLSVL.

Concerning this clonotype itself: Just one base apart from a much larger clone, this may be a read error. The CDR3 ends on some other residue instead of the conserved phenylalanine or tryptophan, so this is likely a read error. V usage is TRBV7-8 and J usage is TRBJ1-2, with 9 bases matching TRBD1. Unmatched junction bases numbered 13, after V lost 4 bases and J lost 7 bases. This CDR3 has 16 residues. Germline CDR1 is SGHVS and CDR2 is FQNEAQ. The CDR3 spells CASSYPGQGPLGGYTL. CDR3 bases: TGTGCCAGCAGCTATCCGGGACAGGGACCTTTGGGTGGCTACACCCTC.

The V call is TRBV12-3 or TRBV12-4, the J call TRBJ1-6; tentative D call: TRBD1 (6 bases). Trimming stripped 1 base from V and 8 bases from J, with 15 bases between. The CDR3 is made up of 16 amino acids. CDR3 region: CASSLGPTGSYSPLHF. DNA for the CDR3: TGTGCCAGCAGTTTAGGCCCAACAGGGTCTTATTCACCCCTCCACTTT.

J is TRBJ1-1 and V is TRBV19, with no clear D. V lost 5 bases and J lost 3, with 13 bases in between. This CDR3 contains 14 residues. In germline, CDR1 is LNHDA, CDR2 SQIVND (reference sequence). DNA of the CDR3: TGTGCCAGTAGTGCTCCAGACGAATACACTGAAGCTTTCTTT. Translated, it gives CASSAPDEYTEAFF.

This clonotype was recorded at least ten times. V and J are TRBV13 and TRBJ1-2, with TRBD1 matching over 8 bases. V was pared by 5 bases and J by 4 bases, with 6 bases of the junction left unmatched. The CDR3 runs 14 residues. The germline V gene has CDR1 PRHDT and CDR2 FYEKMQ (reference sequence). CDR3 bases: TGTGCCAGCAGCCCAATGGACAGGGTCTATGGCTACACCTTC. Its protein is CASSPMDRVYGYTF.

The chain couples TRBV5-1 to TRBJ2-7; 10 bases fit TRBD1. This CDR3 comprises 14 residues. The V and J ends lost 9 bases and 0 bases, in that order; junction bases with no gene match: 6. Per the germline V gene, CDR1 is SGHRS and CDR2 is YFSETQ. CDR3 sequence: CATRRDRGSYEQYF. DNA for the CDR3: TGCGCCACACGCCGGGACAGGGGCTCCTACGAGCAGTACTTC.

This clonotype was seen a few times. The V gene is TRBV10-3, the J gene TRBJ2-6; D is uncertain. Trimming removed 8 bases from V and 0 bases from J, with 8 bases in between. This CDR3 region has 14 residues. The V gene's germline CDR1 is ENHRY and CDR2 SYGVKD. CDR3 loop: CAILGSSGANVLTF. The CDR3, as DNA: TGTGCCATCCTGGGCAGCTCTGGGGCCAACGTCCTGACTTTC.

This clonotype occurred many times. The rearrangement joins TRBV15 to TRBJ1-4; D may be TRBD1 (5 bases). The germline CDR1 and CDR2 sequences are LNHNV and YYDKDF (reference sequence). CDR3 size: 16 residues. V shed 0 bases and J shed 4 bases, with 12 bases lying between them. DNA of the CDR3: TGTGCCACCAGCAGAGATCAGGGAACCAGTAATGAAAAACTGTTTTTT. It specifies CATSRDQGTSNEKLFF.

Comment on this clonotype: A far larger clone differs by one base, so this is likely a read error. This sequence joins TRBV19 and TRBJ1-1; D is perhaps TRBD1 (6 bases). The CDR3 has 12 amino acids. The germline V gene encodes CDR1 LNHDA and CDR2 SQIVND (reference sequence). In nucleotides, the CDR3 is TGTGCCAGTAGCACAGGGTACACTCAAGCTTTCTTT. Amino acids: CASSTGYTQAFF.

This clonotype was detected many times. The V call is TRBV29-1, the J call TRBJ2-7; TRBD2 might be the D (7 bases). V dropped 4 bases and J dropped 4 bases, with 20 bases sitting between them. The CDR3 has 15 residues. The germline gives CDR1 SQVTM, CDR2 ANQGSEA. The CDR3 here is CSVVSRGRGRYEQYF. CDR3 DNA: TGCAGCGTTGTTTCTAGGGGGAGGGGAAGATACGAGCAGTACTTC.

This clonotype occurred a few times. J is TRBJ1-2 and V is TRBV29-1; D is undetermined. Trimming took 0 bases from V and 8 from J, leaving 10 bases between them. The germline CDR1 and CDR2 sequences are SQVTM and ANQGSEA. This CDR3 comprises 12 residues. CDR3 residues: CSVEDRPLGYTF. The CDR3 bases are TGCAGCGTTGAAGATAGACCTTTAGGCTACACCTTC.

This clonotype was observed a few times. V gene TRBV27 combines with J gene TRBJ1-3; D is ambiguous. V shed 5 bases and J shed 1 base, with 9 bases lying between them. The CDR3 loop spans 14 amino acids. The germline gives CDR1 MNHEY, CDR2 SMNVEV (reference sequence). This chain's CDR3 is CASSLRYSGNTIYF. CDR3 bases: TGTGCCAGCAGTCTACGGTATTCTGGAAACACCATATATTTT.

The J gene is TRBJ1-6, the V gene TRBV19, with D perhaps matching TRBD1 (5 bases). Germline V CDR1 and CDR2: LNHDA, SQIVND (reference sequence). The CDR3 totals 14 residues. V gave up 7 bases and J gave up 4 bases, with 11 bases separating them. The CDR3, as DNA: TGTGCCAGTACCATGGGGGGGTATAATTCACCCCTCCACTTT. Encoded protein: CASTMGGYNSPLHF.

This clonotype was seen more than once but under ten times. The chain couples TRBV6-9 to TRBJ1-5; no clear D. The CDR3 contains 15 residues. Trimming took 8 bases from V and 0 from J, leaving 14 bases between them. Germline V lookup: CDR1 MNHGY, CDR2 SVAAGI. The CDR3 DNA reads TGTGCCAGCTCAGCCATGGATGGTAGCAATCAGCCCCAGCATTTT. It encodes CASSAMDGSNQPQHF.

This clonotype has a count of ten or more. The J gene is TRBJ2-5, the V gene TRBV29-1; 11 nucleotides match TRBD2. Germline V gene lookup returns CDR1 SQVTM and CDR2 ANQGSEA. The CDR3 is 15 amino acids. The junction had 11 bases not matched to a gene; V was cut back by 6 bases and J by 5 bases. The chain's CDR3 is CSVMGSGRAGETQYF. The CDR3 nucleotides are TGCAGCGTCATGGGTAGCGGGAGGGCCGGGGAGACCCAGTACTTC.

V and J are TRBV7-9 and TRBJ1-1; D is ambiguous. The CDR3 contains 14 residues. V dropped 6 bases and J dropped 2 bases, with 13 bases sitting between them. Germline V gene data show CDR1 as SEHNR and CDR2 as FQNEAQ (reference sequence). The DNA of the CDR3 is TGTGCCAGCAGAGACGGACGGAAAAACACTGAAGCTTTCTTT. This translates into CASRDGRKNTEAFF.

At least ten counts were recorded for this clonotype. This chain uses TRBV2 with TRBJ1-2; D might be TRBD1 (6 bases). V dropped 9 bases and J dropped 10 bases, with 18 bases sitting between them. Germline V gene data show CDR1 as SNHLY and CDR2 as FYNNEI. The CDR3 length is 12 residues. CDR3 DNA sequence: TGTGCCAGTGACCTGGACAGCCGGCACTACACCTTC. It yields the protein CASDLDSRHYTF.

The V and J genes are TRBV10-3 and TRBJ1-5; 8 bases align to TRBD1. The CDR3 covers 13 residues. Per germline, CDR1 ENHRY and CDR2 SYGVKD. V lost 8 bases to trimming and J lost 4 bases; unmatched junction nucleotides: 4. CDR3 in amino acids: CAIRDRSNQPQHF. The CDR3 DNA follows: TGTGCCATCCGGGACAGGAGTAATCAGCCCCAGCATTTT.

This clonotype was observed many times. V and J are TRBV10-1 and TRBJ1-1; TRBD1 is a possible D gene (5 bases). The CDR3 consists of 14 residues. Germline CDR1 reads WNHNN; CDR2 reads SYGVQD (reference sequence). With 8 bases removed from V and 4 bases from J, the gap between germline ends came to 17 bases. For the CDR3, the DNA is TGCGCCAGCTCCGCATTAAGAACAGGCACTGAAGCTTTCTTT. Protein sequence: CASSALRTGTEAFF.

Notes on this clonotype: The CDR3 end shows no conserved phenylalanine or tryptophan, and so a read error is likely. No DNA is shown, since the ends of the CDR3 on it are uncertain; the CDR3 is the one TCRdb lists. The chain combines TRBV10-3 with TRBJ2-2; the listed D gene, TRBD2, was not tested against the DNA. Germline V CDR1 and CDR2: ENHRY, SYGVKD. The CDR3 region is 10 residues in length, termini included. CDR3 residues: CAISEGSGRV.

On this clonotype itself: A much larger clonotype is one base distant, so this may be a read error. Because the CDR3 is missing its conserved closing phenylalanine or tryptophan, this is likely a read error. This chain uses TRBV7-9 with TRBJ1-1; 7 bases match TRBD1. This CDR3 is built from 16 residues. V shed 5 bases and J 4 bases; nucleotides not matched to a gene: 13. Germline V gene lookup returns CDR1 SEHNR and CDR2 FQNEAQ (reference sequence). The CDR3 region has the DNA TGTGCCAGCAGCGCCCGGGTCAGGGGGAAGATCACTGAAGCTTTCTCT. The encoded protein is CASSARVRGKITEAFS.

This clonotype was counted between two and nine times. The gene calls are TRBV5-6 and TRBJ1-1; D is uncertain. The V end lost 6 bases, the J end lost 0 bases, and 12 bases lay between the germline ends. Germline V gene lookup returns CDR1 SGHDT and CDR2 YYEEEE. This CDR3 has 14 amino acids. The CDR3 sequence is CASTSFAMNTEAFF. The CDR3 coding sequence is TGTGCCAGCACCTCATTCGCTATGAACACTGAAGCTTTCTTT.

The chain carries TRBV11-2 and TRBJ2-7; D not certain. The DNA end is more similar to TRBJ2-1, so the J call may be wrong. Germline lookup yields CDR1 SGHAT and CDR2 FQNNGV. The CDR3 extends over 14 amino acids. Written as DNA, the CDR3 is TGTGCCAGCAGCTTAGACCCGGTGTGGGATGAGCAGTTCTTC. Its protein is CASSLDPVWDEQFF.

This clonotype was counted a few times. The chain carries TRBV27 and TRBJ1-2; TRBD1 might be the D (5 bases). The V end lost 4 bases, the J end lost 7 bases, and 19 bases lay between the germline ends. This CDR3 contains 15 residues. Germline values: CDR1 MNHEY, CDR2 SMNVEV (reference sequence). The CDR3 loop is CASSYLPGTLTGYTF. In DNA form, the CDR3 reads TGTGCCAGCAGTTACCTACCCGGGACGCTAACTGGCTACACCTTC.

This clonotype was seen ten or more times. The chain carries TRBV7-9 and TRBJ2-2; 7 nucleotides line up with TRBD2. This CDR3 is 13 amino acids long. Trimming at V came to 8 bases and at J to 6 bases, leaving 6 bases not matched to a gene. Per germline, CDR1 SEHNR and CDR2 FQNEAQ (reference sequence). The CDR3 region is CASGAGLAGELFF. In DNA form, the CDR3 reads TGTGCCAGCGGAGCGGGATTGGCCGGGGAGCTGTTTTTT.

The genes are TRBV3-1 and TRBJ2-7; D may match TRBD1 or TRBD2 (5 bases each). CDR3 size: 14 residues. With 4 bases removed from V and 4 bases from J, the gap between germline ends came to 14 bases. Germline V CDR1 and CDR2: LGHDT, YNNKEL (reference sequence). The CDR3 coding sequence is TGTGCCAGCAGCCGGGACGGGGTTACGTACGAGCAGTACTTC. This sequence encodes CASSRDGVTYEQYF.

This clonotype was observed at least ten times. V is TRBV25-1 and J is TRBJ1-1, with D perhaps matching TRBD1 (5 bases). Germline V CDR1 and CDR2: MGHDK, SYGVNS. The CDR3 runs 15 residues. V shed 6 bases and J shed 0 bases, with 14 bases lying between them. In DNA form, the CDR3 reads TGTGCCAGCAGCGCTACCGGGACGGTGAACACTGAAGCTTTCTTT. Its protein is CASSATGTVNTEAFF.

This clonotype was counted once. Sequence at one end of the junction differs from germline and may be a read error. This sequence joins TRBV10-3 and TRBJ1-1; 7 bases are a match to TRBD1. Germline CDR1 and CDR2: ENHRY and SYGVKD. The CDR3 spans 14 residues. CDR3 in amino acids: CATSRGGGDTEAFF. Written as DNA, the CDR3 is TGTGCCACCAGTCGAGGGGGCGGGGACACTGAAGCTTTCTTT.